This T cell receptor (beta chain) was sequenced for a study of T cell changes during pregnancy in multiple sclerosis. This CDR3 has 14 amino acids. Trimming cost V 1 base and J 3 bases, with 9 bases left between them. Germline V gene sequence: CDR1 MDHEN, CDR2 SYDVKM. Profiling relied on immunoSEQ multiplex PCR, and the TCRdb table lists in-frame clones only, not all of them. The table includes 130,000 or so clones, 90% to 98% detected once. Sequenced here: peripheral blood, sampled after pregnancy. The TCR was taken from a female donor with multiple sclerosis, enrolled in a pregnancy study. The genes are TRBV28 and TRBJ1-2, with D perhaps matching TRBD1 (6 bases). Here the CDR3 reads CASSLYNRDYGYTF. As DNA, the CDR3 is TGTGCCAGCAGTTTATACAACAGGGACTATGGCTACACCTTC.